These 2 T cell receptor beta chains were sequenced from one sample in a study of siplizumab effects on memory and regulatory T cells. TCRdb keeps only in-frame clones here, not all; method: immunoSEQ multiplex PCR. Of around 100,000 clones in the sample, more than 85% were seen once. Sequencing was performed on CD4+ T cells sorted from blood. The receptors were sampled from a human donor in good health.

The chain employs TRBV5-1 and TRBJ2-1, with unresolved D. Germline loops: CDR1 SGHRS, CDR2 YFSETQ. V shed 2 bases and J shed 4 bases, with 13 bases lying between them. The CDR3 loop spans 15 amino acids. CDR3 in DNA: TGCGCCAGCAGCTTAGTCTCAGAACTGTACAATGAGCAGTTCTTC. Its translation is CASSLVSELYNEQFF.

The chain carries TRBV5-1 and TRBJ2-3, with 10 bases matching TRBD2. Germline values: CDR1 SGHRS, CDR2 YFSETQ. CDR3 length: 17 amino acids. Trimming removed 1 base from V and 2 bases from J; junction bases left unmatched: 7. In nucleotides, the CDR3 is TGCGCCAGCAGCTTGATCCCTAGCGGGGGACACACAGATACGCAGTATTTT. It specifies CASSLIPSGGHTDTQYF.